Listed here are 13 T cell receptor beta chains from one sample, sequenced in a study of blood T cell repertoires in COVID-19. Clones were sequenced by immunoSEQ multiplex PCR, and TCRdb holds only the in-frame ones, with some missing. The profile shows roughly 280,000 clones, around 80% of them singletons. The sequenced sample was peripheral blood. The receptors derive from a man between 60 and 75 years old with acute or convalescent COVID-19.

This clone was counted once. This CDR3 is CASSKATYRVEGYTF. The CDR3 nucleotides read TGTGCCAGCAGCAAAGCGACGTACAGGGTGGAAGGCTACACCTTC. The chain employs TRBV5-6 and TRBJ1-2; a weak D match, TRBD1 (6 bases). The CDR3 length is 15 residues. Deletions cut 4 bases from V and 8 bases from J, with 21 bases between. In germline, CDR1 is SGHDT, CDR2 YYEEEE.

This CDR3 is CASTDRGNYGYTF. CDR3 nucleotides: TGTGCCAGCACGGACAGGGGAAACTATGGCTACACCTTC. The rearrangement joins TRBV7-2 to TRBJ1-2, with 9 bases that match TRBD1. Per the germline V gene, CDR1 is SGHTA and CDR2 is FQGNSA. The CDR3 loop spans 13 amino acids. Unmatched junction bases numbered 2, after V lost 7 bases and J lost 2 bases.

V is TRBV6-5 and J is TRBJ1-1; 8 bases are a match to TRBD1. The CDR3 is 11 amino acids. In germline, CDR1 is MNHEY, CDR2 SVGAGI. V trimming: 6 bases; J trimming: 10 bases; junction bases outside the gene matches: 4. CDR3 DNA: TGTGCCAGCAGACAGGGGGTATTAGCTTTCTTT. Its translation: CASRQGVLAFF.

The chain combines TRBV19 with TRBJ1-4; 8 bases map to TRBD1. The V gene's germline CDR1 is LNHDA and CDR2 SQIVND (reference sequence). The CDR3 has 16 amino acids. The ends lost 7 bases at V and 10 bases at J; junction bases unmatched: 17. CDR3 sequence reads: CASTTRPPRGHGKLFF. CDR3 nucleotides: TGTGCCAGTACCACCCGACCCCCCAGGGGGCATGGAAAACTGTTTTTT. Complete variable domain (other parts from reference TRBV19 and TRBJ1-4): DGGITQSPKYLFRKEGQNVTLSCEQNLNHDAMYWYRQDPGQGLRLIYYSQIVNDFQKGDIAEGYSVSREKKESFPLTVTSAQKNPTAFYLCASTTRPPRGHGKLFFGSGTQLSVL.

The chain recombines TRBV6-2 or TRBV6-3 with TRBJ2-7; TRBD2 agrees at 9 bases. This CDR3 is built from 16 residues. The germline gives CDR1 MNHEY, CDR2 SVGEGT. The trim removed 2 bases at V and 7 bases at J, leaving 12 bases unmatched. The CDR3 reads CASSYELAGSSREQYF. DNA for the CDR3: TGTGCCAGCAGTTACGAACTAGCGGGTTCATCGAGGGAGCAGTACTTC.

The V gene is TRBV3-1 (or the pseudogene TRBV3-2), the J gene TRBJ2-2; unclear D gene. There are 11 residues in the CDR3. Per germline, CDR1 LGHDT and CDR2 YNNKEL (reference sequence). Trimming cost V 4 bases and J 7 bases, with 4 bases left between them. In DNA form, the CDR3 reads TGTGCCAGCAGCCTAAACGGGGAGCTGTTTTTT. Protein product: CASSLNGELFF.

This chain connects TRBV11-3 to TRBJ2-1, with 11 bases identical to TRBD1. The J segment lost 11 bases and the V segment lost 1 base, leaving 7 bases of the junction unmatched. This CDR3 is 15 amino acids long. CDR1 and CDR2 from the germline V gene are SGHNT and YENEEA. The CDR3: CASSLGTGGAIKQFF. The CDR3, as DNA: TGTGCCAGCAGCTTAGGGACAGGGGGCGCAATAAAGCAGTTCTTC.

This sequence joins TRBV7-2 and TRBJ1-5; D possibly corresponds to TRBD1 (5 bases). The CDR3 extends over 16 amino acids. Trimming shortened V by 0 bases and J by 1 base, and 10 bases separated the two germline ends. Germline assignment: CDR1 SGHTA and CDR2 FQGNSA. CDR3 amino acids: CASSLASRASNQPQHF. The CDR3 DNA follows: TGTGCCAGCAGCTTAGCATCCAGGGCGAGCAATCAGCCCCAGCATTTT.

The chain combines TRBV5-1 with TRBJ2-1; D perhaps matches TRBD1 (7 bases). The CDR3 sequence is 14 residues long. CDR1 is SGHRS and CDR2 is YFSETQ in the germline V gene. The germline V and J ends were trimmed by 4 bases and 6 bases, with 14 bases remaining between them. CDR3 coding DNA: TGCGCCAGCAGCGCCCAGGGGGGCCTCAATGAGCAGTTCTTC. This codes for CASSAQGGLNEQFF.

A single count supports this clone. This chain connects TRBV10-3 to TRBJ1-1; 7 bases agree with TRBD1. Germline V gene lookup returns CDR1 ENHRY and CDR2 SYGVKD. CDR3 length: 14 residues. Trimming took 10 bases from V and 1 from J; bases not matched to a gene: 9. CDR3 sequence: CASSQGIGNTEAFF. For the CDR3, the DNA is TGTGCCAGCTCACAGGGGATTGGGAACACTGAAGCTTTCTTT.

This sequence joins TRBV12-3 or TRBV12-4 and TRBJ2-5; TRBD2 might be the D (5 bases). The CDR3 consists of 13 residues. Trimming stripped 3 bases from V and 5 bases from J, with 10 bases between. Here the CDR3 reads CASSLDSGETQYF. The DNA of the CDR3 is TGTGCCAGCAGTTTGGACTCCGGGGAGACCCAGTACTTC.

V and J are TRBV7-3 and TRBJ2-2, with D perhaps TRBD1 (6 bases). V was shortened by 6 bases and J by 4 bases, with 12 bases between the two germline ends. This CDR3 is 14 amino acids long. Germline values: CDR1 SGHTA, CDR2 FQGTGA. CDR3 sequence: CASRTGRGTGELFF. For the CDR3, the DNA is TGTGCCAGCAGGACAGGAAGGGGCACCGGGGAGCTGTTTTTT.

The chain recombines TRBV27 with TRBJ1-2; no reliable D call. The CDR3 length is 17 residues. Trimming took off 2 bases at V and 7 bases at J, with 23 bases between the two ends. Germline CDR1 and CDR2: MNHEY and SMNVEV (reference sequence). CDR3 coding DNA: TGTGCCAGCAGTTTAAACGGGCGGACCGCCTCCGGGATTGGCTACACCTTC. Its translation: CASSLNGRTASGIGYTF.